This T cell receptor (beta chain) was sequenced for a study of T cell repertoires in cytomegalovirus infection. TCRdb used MiXCR to reprocess the reads, holding one entry per CDR3 protein. The table lists some 590,000 distinct CDR3 sequences, over 35% of them singletons. Germline CDR1 is MNHEY and CDR2 is SMNVEV (reference sequence). Trimming left V 5 bases short and J 0 bases short, with 11 bases between. The CDR3 has 15 residues. A word on this clonotype: Its target is unknown.

The chain employs TRBV27 and TRBJ2-1, with D tentatively TRBD1 (5 bases). The sample here was cultured PBMCs, taken from culture after CMV antigen stimulation. The TCR comes from a human donor in good health (CMV status not recorded). Some clones in this sample may be carry-over from other donors' samples. The CDR3 sequence: CASSKQESSYNEQFF. The CDR3 DNA reads TGTGCCAGCAGTAAACAGGAAAGCTCCTACAATGAGCAGTTCTTC.